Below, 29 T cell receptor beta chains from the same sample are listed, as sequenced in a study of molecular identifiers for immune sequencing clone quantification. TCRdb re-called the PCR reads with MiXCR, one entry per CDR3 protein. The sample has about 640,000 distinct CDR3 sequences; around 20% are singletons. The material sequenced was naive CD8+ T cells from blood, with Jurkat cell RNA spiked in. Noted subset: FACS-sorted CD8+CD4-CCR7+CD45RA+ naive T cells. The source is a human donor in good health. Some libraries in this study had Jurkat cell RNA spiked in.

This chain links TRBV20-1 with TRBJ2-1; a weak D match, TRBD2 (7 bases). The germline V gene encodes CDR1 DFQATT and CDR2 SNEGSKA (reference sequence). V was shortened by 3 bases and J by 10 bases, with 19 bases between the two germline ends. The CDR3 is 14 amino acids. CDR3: CSARLAGAFLEQFF. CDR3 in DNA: TGCAGTGCTAGGCTGGCGGGGGCGTTTCTCGAGCAGTTCTTC.

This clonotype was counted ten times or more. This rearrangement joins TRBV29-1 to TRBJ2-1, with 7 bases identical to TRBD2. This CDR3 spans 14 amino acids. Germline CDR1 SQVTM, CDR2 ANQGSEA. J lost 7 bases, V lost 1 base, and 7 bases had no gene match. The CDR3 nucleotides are TGCAGCGTTGAAGTGACTAGCCGGGGGAATGAGCAGTTCTTC. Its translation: CSVEVTSRGNEQFF.

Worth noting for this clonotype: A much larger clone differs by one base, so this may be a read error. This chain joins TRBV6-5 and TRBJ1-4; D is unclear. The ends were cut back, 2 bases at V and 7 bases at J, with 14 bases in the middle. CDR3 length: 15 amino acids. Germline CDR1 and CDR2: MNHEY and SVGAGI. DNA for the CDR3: TGTGCCAGCAGTTACCCCCCCTGCATCGGTGAAAAACTGTTTTTT. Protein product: CASSYPPCIGEKLFF.

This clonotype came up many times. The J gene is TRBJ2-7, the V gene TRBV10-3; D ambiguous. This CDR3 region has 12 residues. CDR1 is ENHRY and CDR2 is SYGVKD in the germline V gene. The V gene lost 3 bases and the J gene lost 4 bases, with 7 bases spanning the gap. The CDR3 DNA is TGTGCCATCAGTGACGTGATATACGAGCAGTACTTC. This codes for CAISDVIYEQYF.

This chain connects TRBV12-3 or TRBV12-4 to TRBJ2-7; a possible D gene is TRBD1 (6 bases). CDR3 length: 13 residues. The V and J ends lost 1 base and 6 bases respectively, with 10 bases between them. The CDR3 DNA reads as TGTGCCAGCAGTTTAGGGGCAGGGGCCGAGCAGTACTTC. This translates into CASSLGAGAEQYF.

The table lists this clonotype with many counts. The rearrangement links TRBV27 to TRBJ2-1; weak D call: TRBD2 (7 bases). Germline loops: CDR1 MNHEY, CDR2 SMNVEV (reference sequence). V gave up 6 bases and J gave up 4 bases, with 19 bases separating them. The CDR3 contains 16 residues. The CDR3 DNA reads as TGTGCCAGCAGATCGGAGGGGGGGACCCAATACAATGAGCAGTTCTTC. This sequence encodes CASRSEGGTQYNEQFF.

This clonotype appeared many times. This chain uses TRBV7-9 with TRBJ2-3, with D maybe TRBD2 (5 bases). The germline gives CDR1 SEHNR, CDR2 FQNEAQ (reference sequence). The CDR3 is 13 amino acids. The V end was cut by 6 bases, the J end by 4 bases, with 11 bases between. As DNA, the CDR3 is TGTGCCAGCAGACGAGACTACGCAGATACGCAGTATTTT. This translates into CASRRDYADTQYF. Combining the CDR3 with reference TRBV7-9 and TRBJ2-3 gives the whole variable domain DTGVSQNPRHKITKRGQNVTFRCDPISEHNRLYWYRQTLGQGPEFLTYFQNEAQLEKSRLLSDRFSAERPKGSFSTLEIQRTEQGDSAMYLCASRRDYADTQYFGPGTRLTVL.

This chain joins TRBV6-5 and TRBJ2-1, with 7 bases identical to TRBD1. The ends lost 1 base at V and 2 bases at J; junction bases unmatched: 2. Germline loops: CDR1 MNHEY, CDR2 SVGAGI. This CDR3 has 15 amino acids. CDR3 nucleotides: TGTGCCAGCAGTTACTGGCAGGGGGCCTACAATGAGCAGTTCTTC. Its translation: CASSYWQGAYNEQFF.

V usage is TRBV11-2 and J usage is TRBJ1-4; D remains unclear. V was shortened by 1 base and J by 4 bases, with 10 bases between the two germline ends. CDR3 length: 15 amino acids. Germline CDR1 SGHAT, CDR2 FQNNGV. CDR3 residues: CASSLGWRYNEKLFF. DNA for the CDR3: TGTGCCAGCAGCTTAGGTTGGAGGTATAATGAAAAACTGTTTTTT. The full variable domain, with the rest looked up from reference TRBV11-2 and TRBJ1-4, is EAGVAQSPRYKIIEKRQSVAFWCNPISGHATLYWYQQILGQGPKLLIQFQNNGVVDDSQLPKDRFSAERLKGVDSTLKIQPAKLEDSAVYLCASSLGWRYNEKLFFGSGTQLSVL.

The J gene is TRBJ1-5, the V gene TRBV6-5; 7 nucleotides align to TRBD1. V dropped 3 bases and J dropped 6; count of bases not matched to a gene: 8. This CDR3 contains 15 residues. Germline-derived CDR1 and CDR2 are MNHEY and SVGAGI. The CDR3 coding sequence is TGTGCCAGCAGTTATGATGGGCAGGGGGGTCAGCCCCAGCATTTT. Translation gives CASSYDGQGGQPQHF.

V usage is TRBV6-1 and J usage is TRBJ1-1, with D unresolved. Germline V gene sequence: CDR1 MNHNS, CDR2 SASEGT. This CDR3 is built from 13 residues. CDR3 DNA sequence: TGTGCTATCCTACCCTTCTGGAACACTGAAGCTTTCTTT. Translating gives CAILPFWNTEAFF.

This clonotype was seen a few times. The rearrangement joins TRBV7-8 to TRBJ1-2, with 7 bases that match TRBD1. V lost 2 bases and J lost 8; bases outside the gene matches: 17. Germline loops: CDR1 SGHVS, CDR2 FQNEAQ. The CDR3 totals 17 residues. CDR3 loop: CASSLIRTGSSREGYTF. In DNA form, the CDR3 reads TGTGCCAGCAGCTTAATAAGGACAGGCTCATCCAGAGAGGGCTACACCTTC. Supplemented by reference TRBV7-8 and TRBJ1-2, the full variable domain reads GAGVSQSPRYKVAKRGQDVALRCDPISGHVSLFWYQQALGQGPEFLTYFQNEAQLDKSGLPSDRFFAERPEGSVSTLKIQRTQQEDSAVYLCASSLIRTGSSREGYTFGSGTRLTVV.

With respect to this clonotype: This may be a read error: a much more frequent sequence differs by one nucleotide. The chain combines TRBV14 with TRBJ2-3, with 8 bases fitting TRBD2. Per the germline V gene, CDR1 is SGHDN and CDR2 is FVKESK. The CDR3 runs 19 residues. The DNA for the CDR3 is TGTGCCGGCAGCGAGGGCGGGAGGTCGTCAAGTCTCCTGTTGGATACGCAGTATTTT. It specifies CAGSEGGRSSSLLLDTQYF.

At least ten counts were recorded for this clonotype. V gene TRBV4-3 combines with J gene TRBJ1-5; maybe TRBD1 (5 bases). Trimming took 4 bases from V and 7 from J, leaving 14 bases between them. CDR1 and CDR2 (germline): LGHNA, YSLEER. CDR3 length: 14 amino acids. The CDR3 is CASSPSVGGQPQHF. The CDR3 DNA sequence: TGCGCCAGCAGCCCGTCCGTGGGGGGGCAGCCCCAGCATTTT.

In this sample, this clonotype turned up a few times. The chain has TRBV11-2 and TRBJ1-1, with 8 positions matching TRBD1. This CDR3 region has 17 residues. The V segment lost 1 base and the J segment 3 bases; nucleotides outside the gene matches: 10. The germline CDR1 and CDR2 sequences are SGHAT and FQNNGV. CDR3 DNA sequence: TGTGCCAGCAGCTTAGGAGGACAGGGTGGTCTGTACACTGAAGCTTTCTTT. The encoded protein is CASSLGGQGGLYTEAFF. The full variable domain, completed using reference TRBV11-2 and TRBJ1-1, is EAGVAQSPRYKIIEKRQSVAFWCNPISGHATLYWYQQILGQGPKLLIQFQNNGVVDDSQLPKDRFSAERLKGVDSTLKIQPAKLEDSAVYLCASSLGGQGGLYTEAFFGQGTRLTVV.

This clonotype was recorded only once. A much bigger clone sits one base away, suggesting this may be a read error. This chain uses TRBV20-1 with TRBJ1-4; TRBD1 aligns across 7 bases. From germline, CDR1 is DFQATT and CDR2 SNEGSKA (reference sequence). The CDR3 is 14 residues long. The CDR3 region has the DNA TGCAGTGCAAGAGGACAGGAGGAGCCTGAAAAACTGTTTTTT. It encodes CSARGQEEPEKLFF.

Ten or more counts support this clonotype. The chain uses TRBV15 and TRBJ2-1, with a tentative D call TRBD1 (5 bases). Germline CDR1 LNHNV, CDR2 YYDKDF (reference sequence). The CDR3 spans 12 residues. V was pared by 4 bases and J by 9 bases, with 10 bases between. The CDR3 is CATSTREGEQFF. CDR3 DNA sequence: TGTGCCACCAGCACCAGGGAAGGTGAGCAGTTCTTC. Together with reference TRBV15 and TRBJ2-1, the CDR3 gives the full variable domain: DAMVIQNPRYQVTQFGKPVTLSCSQTLNHNVMYWYQQKSSQAPKLLFHYYDKDFNNEADTPDNFQSRRPNTSFCFLDIRSPGLGDTAMYLCATSTREGEQFFGPGTRLTVL.

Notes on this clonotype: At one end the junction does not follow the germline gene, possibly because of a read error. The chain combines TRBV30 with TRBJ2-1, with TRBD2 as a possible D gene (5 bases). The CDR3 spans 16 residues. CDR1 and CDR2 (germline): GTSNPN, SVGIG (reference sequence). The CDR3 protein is CAWEGWSAVSYNEQLF. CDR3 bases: TGTGCCTGGGAGGGCTGGAGCGCCGTCTCCTACAATGAGCAGCTCTTC.

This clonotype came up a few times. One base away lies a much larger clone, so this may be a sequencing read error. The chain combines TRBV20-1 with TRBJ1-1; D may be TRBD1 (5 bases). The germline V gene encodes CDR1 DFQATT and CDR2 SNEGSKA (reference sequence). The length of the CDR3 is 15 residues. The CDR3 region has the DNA TGCAGTGCTAGCCCCTCCGGGACCGAGAACACTGAAGCTCTCTTT. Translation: CSASPSGTENTEALF.

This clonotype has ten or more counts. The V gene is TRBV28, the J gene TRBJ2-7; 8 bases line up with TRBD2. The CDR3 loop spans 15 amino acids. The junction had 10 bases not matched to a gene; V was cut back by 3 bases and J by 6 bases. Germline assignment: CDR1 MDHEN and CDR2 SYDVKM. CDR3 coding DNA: TGTGCCAGCAGTTTCAGGGGACTAGTTCAGCTCGAGCAGTACTTC. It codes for CASSFRGLVQLEQYF.

CDR3 in DNA: TGTGCCTCACTCAGACTAGCGGGAGGACCGGGGACCGGGGAGCTGTTTTTT. Protein product: CASLRLAGGPGTGELFF. The J gene is TRBJ2-2, the V gene TRBV19, with 13 bases matching TRBD2. Germline V gene data show CDR1 as LNHDA and CDR2 as SQIVND (reference sequence). The trim removed 11 bases at V and 5 bases at J, leaving 14 bases unmatched. The CDR3 consists of 17 residues.

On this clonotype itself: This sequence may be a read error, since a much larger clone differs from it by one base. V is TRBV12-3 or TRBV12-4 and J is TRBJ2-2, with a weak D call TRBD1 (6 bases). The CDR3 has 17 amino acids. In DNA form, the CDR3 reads TGTGCCAACAGTTTTAGGACAGTTAGGTCGAGCACCGGGGAGCTGTTTTTT. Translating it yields CANSFRTVRSSTGELFF.

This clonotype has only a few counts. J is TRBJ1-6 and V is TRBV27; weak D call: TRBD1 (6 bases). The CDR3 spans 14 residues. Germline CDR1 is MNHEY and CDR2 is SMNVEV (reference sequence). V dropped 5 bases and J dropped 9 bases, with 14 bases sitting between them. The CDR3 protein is CASSPSGQTSPLHF. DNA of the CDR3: TGTGCCAGCAGTCCCTCTGGACAGACTTCACCCCTCCACTTT.

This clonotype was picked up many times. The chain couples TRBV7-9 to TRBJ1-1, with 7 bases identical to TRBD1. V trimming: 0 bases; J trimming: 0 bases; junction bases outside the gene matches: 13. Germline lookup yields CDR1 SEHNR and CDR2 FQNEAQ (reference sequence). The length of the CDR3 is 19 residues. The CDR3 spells CASSLARLTRGTVNTEAFF. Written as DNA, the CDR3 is TGTGCCAGCAGCTTAGCCCGCCTCACACGTGGGACAGTGAACACTGAAGCTTTCTTT.

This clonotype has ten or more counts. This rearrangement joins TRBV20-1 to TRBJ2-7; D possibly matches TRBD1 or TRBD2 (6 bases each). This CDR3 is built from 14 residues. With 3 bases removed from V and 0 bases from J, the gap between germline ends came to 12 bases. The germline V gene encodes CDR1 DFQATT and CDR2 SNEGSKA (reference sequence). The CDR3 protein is CSASEGGISYEQYF. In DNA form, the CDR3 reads TGCAGTGCTAGCGAGGGGGGAATCTCCTACGAGCAGTACTTC.

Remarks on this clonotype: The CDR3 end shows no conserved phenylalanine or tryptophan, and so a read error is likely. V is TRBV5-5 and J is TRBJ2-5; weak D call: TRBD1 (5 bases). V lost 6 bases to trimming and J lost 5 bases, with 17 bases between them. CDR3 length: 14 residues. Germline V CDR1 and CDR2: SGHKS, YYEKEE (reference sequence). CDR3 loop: CASIPSREWETQYS. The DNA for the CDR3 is TGTGCCAGCATCCCCAGCAGGGAATGGGAGACCCAGTACTCC.

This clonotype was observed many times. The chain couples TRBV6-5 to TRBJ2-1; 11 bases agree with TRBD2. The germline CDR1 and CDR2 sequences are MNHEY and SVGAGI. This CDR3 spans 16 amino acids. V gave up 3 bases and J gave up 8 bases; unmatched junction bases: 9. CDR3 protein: CASSYVFSGGADEQFF. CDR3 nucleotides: TGTGCCAGCAGTTATGTATTTAGCGGGGGGGCCGATGAGCAGTTCTTC.

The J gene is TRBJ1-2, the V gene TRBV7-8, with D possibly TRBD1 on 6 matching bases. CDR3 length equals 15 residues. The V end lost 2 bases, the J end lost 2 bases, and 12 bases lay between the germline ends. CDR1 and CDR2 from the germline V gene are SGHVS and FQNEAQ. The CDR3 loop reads CASSLRGGGNYGYTF. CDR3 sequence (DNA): TGTGCCAGCAGCTTAAGGGGGGGCGGGAACTATGGCTACACCTTC. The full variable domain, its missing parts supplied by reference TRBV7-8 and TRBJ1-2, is GAGVSQSPRYKVAKRGQDVALRCDPISGHVSLFWYQQALGQGPEFLTYFQNEAQLDKSGLPSDRFFAERPEGSVSTLKIQRTQQEDSAVYLCASSLRGGGNYGYTFGSGTRLTVV.

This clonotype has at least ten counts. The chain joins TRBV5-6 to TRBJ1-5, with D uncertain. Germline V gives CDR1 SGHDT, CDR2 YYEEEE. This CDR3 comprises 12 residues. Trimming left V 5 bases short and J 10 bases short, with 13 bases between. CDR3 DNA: TGTGCCAGCAGTTCTGGCGGGGTACCCCAGCATTTT. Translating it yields CASSSGGVPQHF.